This paragraph covers one T cell receptor beta chain sequence. The antigen is not known. This may stem from a read error, because a much larger clone lies one nucleotide away. The missing conserved phenylalanine or tryptophan at the end of this CDR3 makes a read error likely. The data are from a study of T-cell reconstitution after alpha-beta-depleted transplantation in children. Germline V gene data show CDR1 as SGHRS and CDR2 as YFSETQ. J was trimmed by 1 base and V by 4 bases; bases with no gene match: 2. The CDR3 runs to 15 residues. Unique molecular identifiers were used to barcode this TCRbeta library. TCRdb reprocessed the PCR reads via MiXCR and lists one record per CDR3 protein. Among about 510,000 distinct CDR3 sequences listed, about an eighth were seen once. Study outcomes and limitations: Hyperexpanded clones declined; after one year, newly produced T cells mostly supplied diversity.

V is TRBV5-1 and J is TRBJ1-4; 9 positions match TRBD1. The source of this sequence is a female patient aged 2-15 years who had a stem cell transplant for aplastic anemia, so the T cells may come from the graft donor. The starting material was PBMCs, mostly from graft donor cells, obtained 180 days after TCRalphabeta/CD19-depleted stem cell transplant. CDR3 sequence reads: CASSRGQGTNEKLFL. The DNA of the CDR3 is TGCGCCAGCAGCCGGGGACAGGGAACTAATGAAAAACTGTTTTTG.